This TCR beta chain was captured by sequencing in a study of cytomegalovirus exposure and HLA in healthy donors. Whole-study findings and limits: The authors confirmed in vitro that three CMV-associated chains were specific for CMV antigens. Most TCR sequences proved rare, with some public TCRs found in many donors.

This clone appeared a single time. Its target is not known. Method: immunoSEQ multiplex PCR; TCRdb's copy keeps in-frame clones and lacks some. The table shows a few hundred thousand clones, with approximately 88% occurring only once. The CDR3 loop spans 16 amino acids. The V and J ends lost 4 bases and 2 bases, in that order; junction bases with no gene match: 8. Germline V gene data show CDR1 as MNHEY and CDR2 as SMNVEV (reference sequence). The sample was PBMCs. The TCR sequence derives from a woman aged 25 to 45 in good health and CMV-seropositive. This rearrangement joins TRBV27 to TRBJ1-5, with 7 bases matching TRBD1. The DNA for the CDR3 is TGTGCCAGCAGTTCCGACAGGGAGGTGGGCAATCAGCCCCAGCATTTT. Protein: CASSSDREVGNQPQHF.